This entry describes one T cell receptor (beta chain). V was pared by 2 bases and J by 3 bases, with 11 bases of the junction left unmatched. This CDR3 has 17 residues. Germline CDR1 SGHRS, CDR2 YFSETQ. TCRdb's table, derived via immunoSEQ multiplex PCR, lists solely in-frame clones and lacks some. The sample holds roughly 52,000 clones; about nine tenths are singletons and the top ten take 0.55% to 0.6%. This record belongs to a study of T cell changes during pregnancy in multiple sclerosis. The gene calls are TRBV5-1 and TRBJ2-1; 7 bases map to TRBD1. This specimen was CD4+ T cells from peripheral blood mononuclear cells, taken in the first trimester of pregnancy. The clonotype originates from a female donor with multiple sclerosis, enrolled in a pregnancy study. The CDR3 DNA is TGCGCCAGCAGCTTCCTGCCGGACAGGTCCATCTACAATGAGCAGTTCTTC. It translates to CASSFLPDRSIYNEQFF.